Ten or more counts support the clone carrying this T cell receptor beta chain. This record comes from a study of T cells in Graves' hyperthyroidism and ophthalmopathy. Using RNA transcripts as the source, TCR beta CDR3 regions were amplified. Initially, a first-round RT-PCR of the TCR CDR3 employed the HTBI primer set. Each CDR3 protein is one row after TCRdb ran MiXCR on the multiplex PCR reads. This table holds hundreds of thousands of distinct CDR3 sequences, roughly 40% found once. V dropped 2 bases and J dropped 8; count of bases not matched to a gene: 9. The CDR3 has 16 amino acids. Germline V gene sequence: CDR1 SGHTA, CDR2 FQGNSA. Reasons for excluding patients were uncontrolled infection, other autoimmune disease, pregnancy or lactation.

This clonotype originated in a man aged 18 to 35 with Graves' hyperthyroidism. Sequenced material: blood. The V and J genes are TRBV7-2 and TRBJ1-6; 7 bases fit TRBD1. The CDR3 bases are TGTGCCAGCAGCTTAAATGGGGGACAGTCACATTCACCCCTCCACTTT. Protein product: CASSLNGGQSHSPLHF. The entire variable domain, with the rest obtained from reference TRBV7-2 and TRBJ1-6, is as follows: GAGVSQSPSNKVTEKGKDVELRCDPISGHTALYWYRQSLGQGLEFLIYFQGNSAPDKSGLPSDRFSAERTGGSVSTLTIQRTQQEDSAVYLCASSLNGGQSHSPLHFGNGTRLTVT.